This entry features one TCR beta chain sequence. Per the study methods: Reference gene primers were amplified, and this amplification served to estimate nucleated cell counts. Sequenced by immunoSEQ multiplex PCR; TCRdb stores in-frame clones only, minus some. That table furnishes V, J and clone size, whereas the DNA furnished D and trimming. The repertoire holds 150,000 to 200,000 clones, 86% seen once, with approximately 7% in the top ten. This sample is drawn from a study of blood T cell repertoires in COVID-19. Study information: Whether acute or convalescent, the COVID-19 samples came from the United States, Italy and Spain. Sample material is recorded as cDNA or gDNA derived from T cells, B-cell-depleted T cells, or PBMCs.

Between the trimmed V and J ends, which lost 6 bases and 2 bases, there was a span of 14 bases. This CDR3 region has 15 residues. CDR1 and CDR2 from the germline V gene are MNHEY and SVGEGT. This receptor was taken from a man in his fifties or sixties with active or convalescent COVID-19. The chain employs TRBV6-2 or TRBV6-3 and TRBJ2-1, with D possibly TRBD2 on 6 matching bases. The specimen was peripheral blood. CDR3 nucleotides: TGTGCCAGCAGCAGGGAGGTTGGGACCTACAATGAGCAGTTCTTC. It is translated as CASSREVGTYNEQFF.